What follows describes a single T cell receptor beta chain. The sample comes from a study of blood T cell repertoires in COVID-19. Study background: Sites in the United States, Italy and Spain provided acute and convalescent COVID-19 samples. T cells, B-cell-depleted T cells, or PBMCs supplied cDNA or gDNA.

Methods used by the authors: Amplifying reference gene primers gave estimates of nucleated cell counts. Sequencing used immunoSEQ multiplex PCR; TCRdb keeps in-frame clones, though not all of them. That table is the source of V, J and clone size, and D and trimming were worked out from the DNA. This table has hundreds of thousands of clones, about 80% appearing once. The sample comprised peripheral blood. This TCR came from a woman aged 80 or older with acute or convalescent COVID-19.

The CDR3 coding sequence is TGCAGCGTTTTGAACGGCGGGAGCGGAGATGAGCAGTTCTTC. Translating gives CSVLNGGSGDEQFF. V and J are TRBV29-1 and TRBJ2-1; 7 positions match TRBD2. The CDR3 contains 14 residues. V shed 5 bases and J 8 bases; nucleotides not matched to a gene: 12. Per germline, CDR1 SQVTM and CDR2 ANQGSEA.